The subject of this entry is one TCR beta chain. Its antigen is unknown. The data were obtained in a study of regulatory T cells in long-lasting Graves disease. The time point was: newly diagnosed GD, antithyroid drugs for less than 3 months. Isolated PBMC RNA provided the starting material for the TCR library. Both iRepertoire HTBI primers and Arm-PCR of CDR3 regions were used to build the TCR beta libraries. TCRdb analysed the multiplex PCR reads with MiXCR anew, one entry per CDR3 protein. The sample includes about 300,000 distinct CDR3 sequences, 15% to 20% of them seen just once. Trimming pared 6 bases from V and 5 bases from J, leaving 13 bases between. CDR1 SNHLY and CDR2 FYNNEI come from the germline V gene. The CDR3 has 13 residues. Study results and caveats: When disease was persistent, TRBV28, TRBJ1-2 and TRBJ2-5 were the favored segments.

Sequences were derived from peripheral blood mononuclear cells (PBMCs), sampled at new diagnosis, from a patient treated with antithyroid drugs. V gene TRBV2 combines with J gene TRBJ2-5; D is ambiguous. The receptor was isolated from a female donor with Graves disease. The CDR3 region is CASRTLGGETQYF. Written as DNA, the CDR3 is TGTGCCAGCAGGACTCTTGGCGGCGAGACCCAGTACTTC. Looking up the rest from reference TRBV2 and TRBJ2-5 gives the full variable domain: EPEVTQTPSHQVTQMGQEVILRCVPISNHLYFYWYRQILGQKVEFLVSFYNNEISEKSEIFDDQFSVERPDGSNFTLKIRSTKLEDSAMYFCASRTLGGETQYFGPGTRLLVL.